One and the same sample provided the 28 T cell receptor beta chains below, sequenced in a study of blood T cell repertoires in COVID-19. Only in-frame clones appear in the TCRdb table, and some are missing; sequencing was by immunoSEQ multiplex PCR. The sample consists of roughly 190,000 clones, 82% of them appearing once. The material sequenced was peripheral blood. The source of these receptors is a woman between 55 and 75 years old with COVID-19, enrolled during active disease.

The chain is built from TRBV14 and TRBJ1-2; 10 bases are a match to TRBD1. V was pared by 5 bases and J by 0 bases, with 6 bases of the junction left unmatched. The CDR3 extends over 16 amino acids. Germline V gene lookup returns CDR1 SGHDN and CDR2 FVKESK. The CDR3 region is CASSRDRGIANYGYTF. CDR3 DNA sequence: TGTGCCAGCAGCAGGGACAGGGGTATAGCTAACTATGGCTACACCTTC. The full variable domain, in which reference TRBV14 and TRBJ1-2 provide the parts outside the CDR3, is EAGVTQFPSHSVIEKGQTVTLRCDPISGHDNLYWYRRVMGKEIKFLLHFVKESKQDESGMPNNRFLAERTGGTYSTLKVQPAELEDSGVYFCASSRDRGIANYGYTFGSGTRLTVV.

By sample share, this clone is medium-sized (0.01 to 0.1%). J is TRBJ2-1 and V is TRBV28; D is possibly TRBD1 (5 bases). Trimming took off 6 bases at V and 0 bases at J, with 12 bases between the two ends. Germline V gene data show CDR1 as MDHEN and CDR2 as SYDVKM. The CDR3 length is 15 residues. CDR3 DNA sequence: TGTGCCAGCAGCCCCGGACAAATCTCCTACAATGAGCAGTTCTTC. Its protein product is CASSPGQISYNEQFF.

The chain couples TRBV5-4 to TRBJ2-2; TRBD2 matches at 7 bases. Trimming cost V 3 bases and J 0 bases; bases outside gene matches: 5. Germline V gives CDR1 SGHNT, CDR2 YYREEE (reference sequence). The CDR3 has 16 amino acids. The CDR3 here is CASSYPLAANTGELFF. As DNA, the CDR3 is TGTGCCAGCAGCTACCCCCTAGCGGCGAACACCGGGGAGCTGTTTTTT. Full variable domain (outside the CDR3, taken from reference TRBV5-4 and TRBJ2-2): ETGVTQSPTHLIKTRGQQVTLRCSSQSGHNTVSWYQQALGQGPQFIFQYYREEENGRGNFPPRFSGLQFPNYSSELNVNALELDDSALYLCASSYPLAANTGELFFGEGSRLTVL.

Here the CDR3 DNA reads TGTGCCAGTAGTGGGGACAGGGATGGAATCTATGGCTACACCTTC. Its protein is CASSGDRDGIYGYTF. The V call is TRBV19, the J call TRBJ1-2; the match to TRBD1 covers 9 bases. V was clipped by 5 bases and J by 4 bases; unmatched bases: 8. CDR1 and CDR2 from the germline V gene are LNHDA and SQIVND (reference sequence). This CDR3 is 15 amino acids long.

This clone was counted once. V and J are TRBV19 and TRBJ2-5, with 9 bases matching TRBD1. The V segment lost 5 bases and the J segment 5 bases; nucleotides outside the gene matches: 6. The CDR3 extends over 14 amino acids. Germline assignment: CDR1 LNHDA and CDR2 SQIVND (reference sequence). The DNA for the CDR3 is TGTGCCAGTAGTCCGACAGGGGGGGGCGAGACCCAGTACTTC. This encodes CASSPTGGGETQYF.

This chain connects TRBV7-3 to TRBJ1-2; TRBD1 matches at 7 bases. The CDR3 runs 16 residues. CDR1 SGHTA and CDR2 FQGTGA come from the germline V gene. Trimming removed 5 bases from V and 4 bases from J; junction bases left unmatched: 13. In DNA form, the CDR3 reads TGTGCCAGCAGCCCGGGGACAGAGGCTACAACCTATGGCTACACCTTC. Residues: CASSPGTEATTYGYTF.

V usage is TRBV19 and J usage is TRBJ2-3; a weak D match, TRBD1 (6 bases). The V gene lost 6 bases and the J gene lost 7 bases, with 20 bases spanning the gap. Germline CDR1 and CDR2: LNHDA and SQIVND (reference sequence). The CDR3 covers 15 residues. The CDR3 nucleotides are TGTGCCAGTAGATCTCCTTATGGGGGCCGGAATACGCAGTATTTT. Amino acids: CASRSPYGGRNTQYF.

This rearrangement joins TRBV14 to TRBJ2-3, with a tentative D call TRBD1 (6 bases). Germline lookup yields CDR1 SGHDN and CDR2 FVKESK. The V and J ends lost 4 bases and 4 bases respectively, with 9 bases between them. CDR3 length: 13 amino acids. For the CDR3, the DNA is TGTGCCAGCAGCCTTACAGGGCCAGATACGCAGTATTTT. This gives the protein CASSLTGPDTQYF. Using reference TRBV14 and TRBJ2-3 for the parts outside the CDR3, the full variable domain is EAGVTQFPSHSVIEKGQTVTLRCDPISGHDNLYWYRRVMGKEIKFLLHFVKESKQDESGMPNNRFLAERTGGTYSTLKVQPAELEDSGVYFCASSLTGPDTQYFGPGTRLTVL.

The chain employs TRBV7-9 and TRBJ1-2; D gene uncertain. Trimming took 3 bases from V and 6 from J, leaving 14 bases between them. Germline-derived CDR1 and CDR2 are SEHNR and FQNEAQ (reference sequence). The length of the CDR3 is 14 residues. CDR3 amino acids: CASSFHPGTDGYTF. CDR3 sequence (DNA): TGTGCCAGCAGCTTCCACCCTGGCACAGATGGCTACACCTTC.

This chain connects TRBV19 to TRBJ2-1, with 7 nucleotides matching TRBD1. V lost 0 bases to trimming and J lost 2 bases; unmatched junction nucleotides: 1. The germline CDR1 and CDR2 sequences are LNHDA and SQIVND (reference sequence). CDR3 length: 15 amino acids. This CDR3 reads CASSIDGTAYNEQFF. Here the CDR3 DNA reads TGTGCCAGTAGTATAGATGGGACAGCCTACAATGAGCAGTTCTTC.

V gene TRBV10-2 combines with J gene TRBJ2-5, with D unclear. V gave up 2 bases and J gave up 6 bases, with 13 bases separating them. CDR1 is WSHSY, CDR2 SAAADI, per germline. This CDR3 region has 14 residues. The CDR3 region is CASSENSQAKTQYF. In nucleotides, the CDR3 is TGCGCCAGCAGTGAGAACAGCCAGGCAAAGACCCAGTACTTC.

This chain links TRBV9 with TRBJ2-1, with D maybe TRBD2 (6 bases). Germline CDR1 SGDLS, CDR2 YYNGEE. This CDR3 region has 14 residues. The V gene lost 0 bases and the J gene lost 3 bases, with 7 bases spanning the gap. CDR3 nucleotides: TGTGCCAGCAGCGTAGGCGGGAACTACAATGAGCAGTTCTTC. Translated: CASSVGGNYNEQFF.

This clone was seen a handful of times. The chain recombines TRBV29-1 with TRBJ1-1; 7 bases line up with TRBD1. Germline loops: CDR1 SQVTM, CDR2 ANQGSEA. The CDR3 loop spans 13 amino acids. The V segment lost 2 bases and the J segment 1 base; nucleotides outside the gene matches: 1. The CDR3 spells CSVERDRNTEAFF. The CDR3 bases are TGCAGCGTTGAAAGGGACAGGAACACTGAAGCTTTCTTT.

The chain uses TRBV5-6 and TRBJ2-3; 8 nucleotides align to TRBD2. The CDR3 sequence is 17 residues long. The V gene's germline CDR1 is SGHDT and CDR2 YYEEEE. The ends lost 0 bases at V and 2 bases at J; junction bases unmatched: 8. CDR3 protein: CASSLALAGSVTDTQYF. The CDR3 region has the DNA TGTGCCAGCAGCTTGGCCCTAGCGGGTTCAGTCACAGATACGCAGTATTTT.

This CDR3 is CASSLGTGNTGELFF. The CDR3 DNA follows: TGTGCCAGCAGCCTCGGGACAGGGAACACCGGGGAGCTGTTTTTT. The rearrangement joins TRBV7-6 to TRBJ2-2; 8 bases are shared with TRBD1. Germline CDR1 and CDR2: SGHVS and FNYEAQ. The CDR3 covers 15 residues. V shed 5 bases and J 1 base; nucleotides not matched to a gene: 3.

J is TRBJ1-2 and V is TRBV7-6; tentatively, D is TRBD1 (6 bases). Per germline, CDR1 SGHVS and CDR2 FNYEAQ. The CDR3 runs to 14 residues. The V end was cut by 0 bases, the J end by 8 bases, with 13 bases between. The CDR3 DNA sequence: TGTGCCAGCAGCTTAGCAACCCAGGGGCACGGCTACACCTTC. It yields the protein CASSLATQGHGYTF.

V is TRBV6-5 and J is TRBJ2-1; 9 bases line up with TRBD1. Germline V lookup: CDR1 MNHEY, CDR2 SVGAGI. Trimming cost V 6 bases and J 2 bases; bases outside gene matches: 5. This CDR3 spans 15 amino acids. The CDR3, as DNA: TGTGCCAGCAGACTGGACAGGGGTCCCTACAATGAGCAGTTCTTC. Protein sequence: CASRLDRGPYNEQFF.

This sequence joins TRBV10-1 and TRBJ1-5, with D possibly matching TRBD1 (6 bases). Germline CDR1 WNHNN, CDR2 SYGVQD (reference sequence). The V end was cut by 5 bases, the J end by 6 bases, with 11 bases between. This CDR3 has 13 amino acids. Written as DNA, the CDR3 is TGCGCCAGCAGTACAGGGTCCGGTCAGCCCCAGCATTTT. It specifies CASSTGSGQPQHF.

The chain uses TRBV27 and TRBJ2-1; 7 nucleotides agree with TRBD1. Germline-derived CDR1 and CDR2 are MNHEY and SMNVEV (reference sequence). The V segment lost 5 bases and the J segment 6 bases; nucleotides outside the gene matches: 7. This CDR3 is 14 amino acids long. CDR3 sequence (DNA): TGTGCCAGCAGTCGCCGTGACAGGGCCAATGAGCAGTTCTTC. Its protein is CASSRRDRANEQFF.

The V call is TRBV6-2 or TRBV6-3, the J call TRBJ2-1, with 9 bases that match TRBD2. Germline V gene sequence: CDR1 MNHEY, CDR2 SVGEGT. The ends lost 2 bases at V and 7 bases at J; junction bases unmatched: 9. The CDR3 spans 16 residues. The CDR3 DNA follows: TGTGCCAGCAGTTACCCGCGACTAGCGGTGCGGAATGAGCAGTTCTTC. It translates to CASSYPRLAVRNEQFF.

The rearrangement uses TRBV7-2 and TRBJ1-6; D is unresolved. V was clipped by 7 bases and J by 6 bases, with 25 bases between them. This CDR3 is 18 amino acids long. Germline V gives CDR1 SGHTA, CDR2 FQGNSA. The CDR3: CASNNPPAGSGGNSPLHF. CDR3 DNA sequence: TGTGCCAGCAACAACCCCCCGGCGGGGTCAGGTGGTAATTCACCCCTCCACTTT.

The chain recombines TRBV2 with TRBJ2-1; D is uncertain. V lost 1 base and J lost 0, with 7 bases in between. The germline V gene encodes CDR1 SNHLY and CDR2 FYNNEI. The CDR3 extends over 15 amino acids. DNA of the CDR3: TGTGCCAGCAGTGAAGGGTACAGCTCCTACAATGAGCAGTTCTTC. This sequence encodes CASSEGYSSYNEQFF.

CDR3 protein: CASSFSGRSAGEQFF. The CDR3 DNA follows: TGTGCCAGCAGCTTTAGCGGGAGAAGCGCGGGAGAGCAGTTCTTC. The chain joins TRBV11-3 to TRBJ2-1, with TRBD2 matching 9 bases. This CDR3 spans 15 amino acids. The ends lost 3 bases at V and 10 bases at J; junction bases unmatched: 10. CDR1 and CDR2 (germline): SGHNT, YENEEA.

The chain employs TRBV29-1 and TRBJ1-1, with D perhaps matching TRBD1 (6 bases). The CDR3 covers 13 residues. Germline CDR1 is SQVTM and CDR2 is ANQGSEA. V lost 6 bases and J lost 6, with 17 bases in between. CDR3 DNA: TGCAGCGTCGCGACAGGACCAGGCTCTGAAGCTTTCTTT. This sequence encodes CSVATGPGSEAFF. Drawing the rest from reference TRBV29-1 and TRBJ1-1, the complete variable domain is SAVISQKPSRDICQRGTSLTIQCQVDSQVTMMFWYRQQPGQSLTLIATANQGSEATYESGFVIDKFPISRPNLTFSTLTVSNMSPEDSSIYLCSVATGPGSEAFFGQGTRLTVV.

DNA of the CDR3: TGTGCCAGCAGCTTGCCGGGACAGGGAGGCAAGCATGGCTACACCTTC. This encodes CASSLPGQGGKHGYTF. The chain couples TRBV7-2 to TRBJ1-2; 9 bases match TRBD1. Germline V gives CDR1 SGHTA, CDR2 FQGNSA. The CDR3 loop spans 16 amino acids. Losses at the gene ends were 3 bases for V and 6 bases for J; bases not matched to a gene: 11.

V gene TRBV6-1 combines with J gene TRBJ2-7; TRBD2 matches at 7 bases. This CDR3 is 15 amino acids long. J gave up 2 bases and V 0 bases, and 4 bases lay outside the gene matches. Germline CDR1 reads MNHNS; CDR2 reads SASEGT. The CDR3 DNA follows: TGTGCCAGCAGTGAAGCTTTCGCGGGGGCCTACGAGCAGTACGTC. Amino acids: CASSEAFAGAYEQYV.

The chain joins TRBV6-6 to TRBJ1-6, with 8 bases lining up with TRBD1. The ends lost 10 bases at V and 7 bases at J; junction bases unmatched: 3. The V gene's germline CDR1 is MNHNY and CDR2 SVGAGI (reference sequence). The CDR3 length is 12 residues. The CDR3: CATRTGNSPLHF. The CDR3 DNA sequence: TGTGCCACCCGGACAGGGAATTCACCCCTCCACTTT.

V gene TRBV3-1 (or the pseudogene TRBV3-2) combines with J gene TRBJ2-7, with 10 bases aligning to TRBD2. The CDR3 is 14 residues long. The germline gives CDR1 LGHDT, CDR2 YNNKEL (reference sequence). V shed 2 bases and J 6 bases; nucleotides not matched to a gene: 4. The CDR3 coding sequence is TGTGCCAGCAGCCAACTAGCGGGAGCCATCGAGCAGTACTTC. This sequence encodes CASSQLAGAIEQYF.